The text below deals with one T cell receptor (beta chain). What it binds is unknown. Trimming took 0 bases from V and 5 from J; bases not matched to a gene: 2. The V gene's germline CDR1 is LGHNA and CDR2 YSLEER. This CDR3 spans 14 amino acids. These data come from a study of lymphopenia after photon versus proton radiotherapy. Libraries were prepared by immunoSEQ multiplex PCR; TCRdb keeps only in-frame clonotypes and omits some of them. In the table there are about 58,000 clones, about four fifths of which are singletons. Whole-study findings and limits: Relative stability marked proton patients; photon patients lost diversity and naive cells. A bigger post-nadir fall in TCR diversity correlated inversely with survival time in deceased patients. Only patients who died were analyzed for survival; proton advantage is unproven. Oligoclonal CD8+ Temra expansion after nadir drove photon patients' diversity drop.

This clonotype originated in a man aged 55 to 69 with pancreatic cancer. The chain couples TRBV4-3 to TRBJ1-2; TRBD1 agrees at 8 bases. Sample: peripheral blood, taken from a patient treated with proton-based radiotherapy. CDR3 in DNA: TGCGCCAGCAGCCAAGAGGACAGGGTTTATGGCTACACCTTC. Protein: CASSQEDRVYGYTF.